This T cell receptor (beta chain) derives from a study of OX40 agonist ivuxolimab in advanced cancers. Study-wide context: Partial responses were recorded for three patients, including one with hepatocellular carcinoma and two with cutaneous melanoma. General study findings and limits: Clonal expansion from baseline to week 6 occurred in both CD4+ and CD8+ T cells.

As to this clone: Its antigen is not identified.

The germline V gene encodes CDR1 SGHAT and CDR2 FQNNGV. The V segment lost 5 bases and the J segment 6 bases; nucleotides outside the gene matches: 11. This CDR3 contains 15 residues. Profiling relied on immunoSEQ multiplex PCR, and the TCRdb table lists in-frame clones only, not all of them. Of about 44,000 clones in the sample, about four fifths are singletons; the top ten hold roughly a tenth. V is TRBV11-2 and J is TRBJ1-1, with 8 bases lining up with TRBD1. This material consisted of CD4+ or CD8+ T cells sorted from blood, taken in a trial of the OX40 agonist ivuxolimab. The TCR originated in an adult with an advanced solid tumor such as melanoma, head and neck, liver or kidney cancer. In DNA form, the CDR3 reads TGTGCCAGCAGCCAGATCGGGACAGGTCAAGCTGAAGCTTTCTTT. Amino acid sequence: CASSQIGTGQAEAFF. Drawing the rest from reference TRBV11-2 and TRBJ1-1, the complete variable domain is EAGVAQSPRYKIIEKRQSVAFWCNPISGHATLYWYQQILGQGPKLLIQFQNNGVVDDSQLPKDRFSAERLKGVDSTLKIQPAKLEDSAVYLCASSQIGTGQAEAFFGQGTRLTVV.